These 21 T cell receptor beta chains were all obtained from the same sample, sequenced in a study of siplizumab effects on memory and regulatory T cells. TCRdb keeps only in-frame clones here, not all; method: immunoSEQ multiplex PCR. The profile shows under 130,000 clones, about 93% of them singletons. Input material: CD4+ T cells sorted from blood. These receptors were collected from a human donor in good health.

This clone appeared a single time. The chain uses TRBV5-1 and TRBJ1-2; TRBD1 might be the D (5 bases). The germline gives CDR1 SGHRS, CDR2 YFSETQ. The CDR3 runs to 14 residues. V gave up 3 bases and J gave up 4 bases, with 13 bases separating them. The CDR3 coding sequence is TGCGCCAGCAGCTCCGGGACGGTGGGCTATGGCTACACCTTC. Translating gives CASSSGTVGYGYTF.

The rearrangement links TRBV10-3 to TRBJ2-2; TRBD1 matches at 12 bases. Germline CDR1 and CDR2: ENHRY and SYGVKD. This CDR3 is built from 15 residues. V shed 5 bases and J 6 bases; nucleotides not matched to a gene: 4. CDR3 in amino acids: CAISYGTGGSGELFF. Here the CDR3 DNA reads TGTGCCATCAGTTACGGGACAGGGGGCTCCGGGGAGCTGTTTTTT.

The V gene is TRBV7-2, the J gene TRBJ2-7; 11 nucleotides line up with TRBD1. CDR3 length: 17 amino acids. CDR1 is SGHTA and CDR2 is FQGNSA in the germline V gene. With V trimmed by 3 bases and J by 0 bases, 7 bases remained unmatched. This chain's CDR3 is CASSFDRDRGNSYEQYF. For the CDR3, the DNA is TGTGCCAGCAGCTTCGACCGGGACAGGGGGAACTCCTACGAGCAGTACTTC.

As DNA, the CDR3 is TGTGCCAGCAGCGTCATCTGGGACAGGGCAAGTACTGAAGCTTTCTTT. It is translated as CASSVIWDRASTEAFF. V is TRBV9 and J is TRBJ1-1; 9 nucleotides align to TRBD1. The CDR3 has 16 amino acids. Germline assignment: CDR1 SGDLS and CDR2 YYNGEE. The trim removed 2 bases at V and 5 bases at J, leaving 10 bases unmatched.

This chain uses TRBV6-5 with TRBJ2-7; 12 bases line up with TRBD2. The CDR3 runs 15 residues. J lost 11 bases, V lost 5 bases, and 13 bases had no gene match. Germline lookup yields CDR1 MNHEY and CDR2 SVGAGI. Written as DNA, the CDR3 is TGTGCCAGCAGTACCCGGACTAGCGGGACGAGGCAGGAGTACTTC. Amino acids: CASSTRTSGTRQEYF.

The chain is built from TRBV18 and TRBJ2-5, with no clear D. The J call may not be correct, given that the DNA end is closer to TRBJ2-7. Germline assignment: CDR1 KGHSH and CDR2 LQKENI. The CDR3 is 12 amino acids. CDR3 nucleotide sequence: TGTGCCAGCTCGGACCAAGGCTACGAGCAGTACTTC. This encodes CASSDQGYEQYF.

This chain uses TRBV7-2 with TRBJ2-6, with TRBD2 identical over 10 bases. The trim removed 8 bases at V and 4 bases at J, leaving 14 bases unmatched. This CDR3 is 18 amino acids long. Germline CDR1 reads SGHTA; CDR2 reads FQGNSA. The CDR3 loop reads CASVSRTSGSGGANVLTF. Written as DNA, the CDR3 is TGTGCCAGCGTCTCCCGGACTAGCGGCTCAGGCGGGGCCAACGTCCTGACTTTC.

This chain uses TRBV11-1 with TRBJ2-5, with D unclear. Germline CDR1 and CDR2: SGHAT and FQDESV (reference sequence). The CDR3 has 14 residues. Between the trimmed V and J ends, which lost 1 base and 2 bases, there was a span of 8 bases. The DNA for the CDR3 is TGTGCCAGCAGCTTAGTGCCAGGACAAGAGACCCAGTACTTC. Translation: CASSLVPGQETQYF.

With regard to this clone: This sample also contains other DNA sequences that code for the same CDR3. The chain is built from TRBV9 and TRBJ1-1; D not certain. CDR1 is SGDLS, CDR2 YYNGEE, per germline. This CDR3 has 13 residues. V lost 0 bases, J lost 1 base, and 4 bases lay in between. The DNA for the CDR3 is TGTGCCAGCAGCGTAGACAGGAACACTGAAGCTTTCTTT. Residues: CASSVDRNTEAFF.

The V call is TRBV19, the J call TRBJ2-3; tentative D call: TRBD1 (6 bases). There are 14 residues in the CDR3. Germline V gene lookup returns CDR1 LNHDA and CDR2 SQIVND (reference sequence). V lost 6 bases and J lost 5, with 15 bases in between. The CDR3 nucleotides are TGTGCCAGTAGCGAACCGAGAGGGGGAGATACGCAGTATTTT. This sequence encodes CASSEPRGGDTQYF.

The chain joins TRBV2 to TRBJ1-1, with a possible D match to TRBD1 (5 bases). The germline CDR1 and CDR2 sequences are SNHLY and FYNNEI. The CDR3 runs to 14 residues. Between the trimmed V and J ends, which lost 4 bases and 0 bases, there was a span of 9 bases. The CDR3 loop is CASSGGVLNTEAFF. The CDR3 DNA follows: TGTGCCAGCAGTGGAGGGGTTTTGAACACTGAAGCTTTCTTT.

The rearrangement links TRBV5-1 to TRBJ1-3; 8 bases match TRBD1. This CDR3 has 15 residues. With V trimmed by 1 base and J by 9 bases, 9 bases remained unmatched. Germline lookup yields CDR1 SGHRS and CDR2 YFSETQ. The CDR3 coding sequence is TGCGCCAGCAGCTTGCCCCACGACAGGGGTGGCACCATATATTTT. Translation: CASSLPHDRGGTIYF.

This clone was recorded once. V is TRBV27 and J is TRBJ2-2; 7 nucleotides match TRBD1. From germline, CDR1 is MNHEY and CDR2 SMNVEV (reference sequence). The CDR3 is 16 residues long. V lost 7 bases, J lost 2 bases, and 10 bases stayed unmatched. CDR3 coding DNA: TGTGCCAGCAAGAAATCCGGGACAGCAAACACCGGGGAGCTGTTTTTT. The encoded protein is CASKKSGTANTGELFF.

The genes are TRBV6-1 and TRBJ2-7, with unresolved D. V was clipped by 4 bases and J by 0 bases, with 13 bases between them. CDR1 and CDR2 (germline): MNHNS, SASEGT. CDR3 length: 15 residues. CDR3 coding DNA: TGTGCCAGCAGTGCCCCTTTGGGCAGCTCCTACGAGCAGTACTTC. This gives the protein CASSAPLGSSYEQYF.

CDR3 sequence reads: CSAPDVPEAFF. Written as DNA, the CDR3 is TGCAGTGCGCCCGATGTACCTGAAGCTTTCTTT. J is TRBJ1-1 and V is TRBV20-1, with D hard to call. CDR3 length: 11 amino acids. Trimming cost V 6 bases and J 6 bases, with 11 bases left between them. Germline-derived CDR1 and CDR2 are DFQATT and SNEGSKA (reference sequence).

The genes are TRBV5-8 and TRBJ1-6; 9 nucleotides agree with TRBD1. Per the germline V gene, CDR1 is SGHTS and CDR2 is YDEGEE. V dropped 5 bases and J dropped 9; count of bases not matched to a gene: 6. CDR3 length equals 14 residues. CDR3 in DNA: TGTGCCAGCAGTTCTGACAGGGGGGGTTCACCCCTCCACTTT. Translation: CASSSDRGGSPLHF.

This clone occurred a few times. This chain uses TRBV9 with TRBJ2-7, with D possibly being TRBD2 (5 bases). Trimming took 0 bases from V and 6 from J, leaving 16 bases between them. CDR3 length: 15 residues. CDR1 and CDR2 from the germline V gene are SGDLS and YYNGEE. The CDR3 nucleotides are TGTGCCAGCAGCGTAGCATCCGGAGGCATCGGCGAGCAGTACTTC. Translating it yields CASSVASGGIGEQYF.

The V and J genes are TRBV30 and TRBJ2-7, with no clear D. Per germline, CDR1 GTSNPN and CDR2 SVGIG (reference sequence). Trimming took off 0 bases at V and 4 bases at J, with 4 bases between the two ends. The CDR3 has 11 amino acids. The CDR3 is CAWSVLYEQYF. DNA for the CDR3: TGTGCCTGGAGTGTACTGTACGAGCAGTACTTC.

This chain connects TRBV5-1 to TRBJ1-1, with D possibly TRBD1 on 6 matching bases. The CDR3 sequence is 14 residues long. V shed 4 bases and J shed 0 bases, with 10 bases lying between them. CDR1 SGHRS and CDR2 YFSETQ come from the germline V gene. CDR3 loop: CASSQTGLNTEAFF. The CDR3 nucleotides read TGCGCCAGCAGCCAGACAGGCCTGAACACTGAAGCTTTCTTT.

J is TRBJ2-7 and V is TRBV11-3; 11 nucleotides line up with TRBD2. The CDR3 totals 15 residues. V gave up 1 base and J gave up 3 bases; unmatched junction bases: 2. Germline CDR1 reads SGHNT; CDR2 reads YENEEA. The DNA for the CDR3 is TGTGCCAGCAGCTTAGGGCTAGCGGGAGGCTACGAGCAGTACTTC. Protein product: CASSLGLAGGYEQYF.

The sample holds one count of this clone. The chain couples TRBV7-2 to TRBJ2-5; 8 positions match TRBD2. Germline V CDR1 and CDR2: SGHTA, FQGNSA. The CDR3 has 15 residues. The junction had 8 bases not matched to a gene; V was cut back by 3 bases and J by 5 bases. In nucleotides, the CDR3 is TGTGCCAGCAGCTTCGGGGGGGGGCCGACGGAGACCCAGTACTTC. Encoded protein: CASSFGGGPTETQYF.